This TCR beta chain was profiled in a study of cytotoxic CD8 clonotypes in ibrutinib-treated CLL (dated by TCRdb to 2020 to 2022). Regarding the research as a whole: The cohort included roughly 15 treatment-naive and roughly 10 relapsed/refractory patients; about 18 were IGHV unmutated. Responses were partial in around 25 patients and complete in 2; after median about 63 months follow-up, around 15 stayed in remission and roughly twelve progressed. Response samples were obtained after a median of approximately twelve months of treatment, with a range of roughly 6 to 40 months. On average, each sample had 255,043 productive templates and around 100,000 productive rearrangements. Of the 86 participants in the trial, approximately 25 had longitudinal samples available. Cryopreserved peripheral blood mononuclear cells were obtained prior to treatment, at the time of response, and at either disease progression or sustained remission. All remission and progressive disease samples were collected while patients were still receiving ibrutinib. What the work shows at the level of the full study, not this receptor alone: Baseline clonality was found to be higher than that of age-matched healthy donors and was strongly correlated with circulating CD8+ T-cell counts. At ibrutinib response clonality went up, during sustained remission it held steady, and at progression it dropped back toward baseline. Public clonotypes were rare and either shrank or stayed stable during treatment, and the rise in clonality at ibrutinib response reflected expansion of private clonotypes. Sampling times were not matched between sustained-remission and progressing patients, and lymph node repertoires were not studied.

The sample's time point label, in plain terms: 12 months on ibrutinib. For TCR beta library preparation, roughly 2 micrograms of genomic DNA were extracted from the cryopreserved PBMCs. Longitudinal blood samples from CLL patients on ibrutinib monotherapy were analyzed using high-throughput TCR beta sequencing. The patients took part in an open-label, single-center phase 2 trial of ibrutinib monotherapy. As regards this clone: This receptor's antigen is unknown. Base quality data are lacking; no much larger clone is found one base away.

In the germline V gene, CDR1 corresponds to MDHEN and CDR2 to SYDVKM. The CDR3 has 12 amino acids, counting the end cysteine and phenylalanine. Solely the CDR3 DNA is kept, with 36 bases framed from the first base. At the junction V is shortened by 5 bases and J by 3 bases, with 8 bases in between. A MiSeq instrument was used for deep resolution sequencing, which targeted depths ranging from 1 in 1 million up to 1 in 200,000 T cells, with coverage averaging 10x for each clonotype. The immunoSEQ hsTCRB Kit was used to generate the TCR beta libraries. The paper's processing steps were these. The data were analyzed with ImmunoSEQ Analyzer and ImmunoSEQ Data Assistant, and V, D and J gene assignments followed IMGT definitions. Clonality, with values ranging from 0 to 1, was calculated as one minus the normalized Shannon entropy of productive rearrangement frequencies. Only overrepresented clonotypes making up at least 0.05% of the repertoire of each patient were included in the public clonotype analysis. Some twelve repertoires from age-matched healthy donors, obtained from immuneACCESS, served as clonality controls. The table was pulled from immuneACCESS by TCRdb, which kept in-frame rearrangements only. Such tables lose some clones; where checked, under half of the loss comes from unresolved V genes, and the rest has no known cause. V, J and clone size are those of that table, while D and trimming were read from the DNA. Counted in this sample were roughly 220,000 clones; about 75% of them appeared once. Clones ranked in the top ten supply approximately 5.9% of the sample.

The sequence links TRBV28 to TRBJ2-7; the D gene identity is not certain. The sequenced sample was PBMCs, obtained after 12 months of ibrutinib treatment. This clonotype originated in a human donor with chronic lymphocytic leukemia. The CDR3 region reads CASSQEIYEQYF. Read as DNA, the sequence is TGTGCCAGCAGTCAAGAGATCTACGAGCAGTACTTC.